This record looks at one T cell receptor (beta chain) sequence and its context. J gave up 4 bases and V 2 bases, and 8 bases lay outside the gene matches. CDR1 and CDR2 from the germline V gene are MNHNY and SVGAGI (reference sequence). This CDR3 contains 16 residues. TCRdb keeps only in-frame clones here, not all; method: immunoSEQ multiplex PCR. The profile shows roughly 84,000 clones, over 80% of them singletons. This specimen comes from a study of blood T cell repertoires in COVID-19. The sample comprised peripheral blood. The genes are TRBV6-6 and TRBJ1-3; 7 bases line up with TRBD1. This TCR derives from an older man with active or convalescent COVID-19. The chain's CDR3 is CASSYGPKGAGNTIYF. Written as DNA, the CDR3 is TGTGCCAGCAGTTACGGGCCCAAGGGGGCCGGAAACACCATATATTTT.